These 5 T cell receptor beta chains share one sample of origin, sequenced in a study of tumor-infiltrating lymphocytes in localized non-small cell lung cancer. Using immunoSEQ multiplex PCR, the repertoire was profiled, and TCRdb retains in-frame clones only, with some absent. The table has more than 9,500 clones, about 82% seen once; the top ten hold 12%. Input material: uninvolved lung tissue not adjacent to the tumor. Receptors originate from a human donor with non-small cell lung cancer.

This sequence joins TRBV11-3 and TRBJ2-3, with TRBD2 identical over 12 bases. CDR3 size: 18 residues. Germline V CDR1 and CDR2: SGHNT, YENEEA. Unmatched junction bases numbered 18, after V lost 4 bases and J lost 10 bases. The CDR3 nucleotides read TGTGCCAGCAGCTCCTCCAGCGGACTAGCGGGGCGCCCTAGGGCGCAGTATTTT. It is translated as CASSSSSGLAGRPRAQYF.

This chain uses TRBV18 with TRBJ1-1; TRBD1 is a possible D gene (5 bases). V was cut by 5 bases and J by 1 base, with 8 bases left in between. This CDR3 is 13 amino acids long. Germline lookup yields CDR1 KGHSH and CDR2 LQKENI. CDR3 coding DNA: TGTGCCAGCTCATCGACAGAGAACACTGAAGCTTTCTTT. It specifies CASSSTENTEAFF.

The chain joins TRBV10-3 to TRBJ2-1, with unresolved D. Germline CDR1 reads ENHRY; CDR2 reads SYGVKD. This CDR3 region has 13 residues. V lost 6 bases and J 0 bases, leaving 6 bases between the germline ends. The CDR3, as DNA: TGTGCCATCAGGCATTCCTCCTACAATGAGCAGTTCTTC. Amino acids: CAIRHSSYNEQFF.

This clone was seen only a few times. This sequence joins TRBV2 and TRBJ1-5; possible D gene TRBD1, 5 bases. The CDR3 sequence is 17 residues long. The V gene lost 3 bases and the J gene lost 1 base, with 16 bases spanning the gap. Germline CDR1 SNHLY, CDR2 FYNNEI. The CDR3 spells CASSELTGTLSNQPQHF. The CDR3 DNA is TGTGCCAGCAGTGAGTTGACCGGGACGCTAAGCAATCAGCCCCAGCATTTT.

J is TRBJ2-7 and V is TRBV20-1, with D tentatively TRBD1 (5 bases). Trimming took off 6 bases at V and 6 bases at J, with 12 bases between the two ends. Germline CDR1 DFQATT, CDR2 SNEGSKA (reference sequence). The CDR3 length is 11 residues. The CDR3 loop reads CSAPQGAEQYF. The CDR3 nucleotides read TGCAGTGCCCCCCAGGGTGCCGAGCAGTACTTC.